The sequence of this T cell receptor (beta chain) was determined in a study of memory CD4+ T cells and cytomegalovirus serostatus. Study background: This sample comes from healthy Belgian adults, eight to ten CMV seropositive, approximately 25 seronegative.

This clone turned up a few times. Antigen: not known. Original handling: After removing out-of-frame reads, approximately 2.2 million distinct TCRbeta sequences remained. The data were produced by immunoSEQ multiplex PCR, yet TCRdb's version contains in-frame clones alone and is incomplete. For V, J and clone size, that table is used; D and trimming come from the DNA. The repertoire holds under 55,000 clones, with about 83% as singletons. Study-wide points: CD4+ memory repertoires contained about 40% of the roughly 160 reported CMV TCRbeta sequences.

Germline CDR1 is MDHEN and CDR2 is SYDVKM. V was clipped by 2 bases and J by 4 bases, with 6 bases between them. CDR3 size: 13 residues. Single viable CD3+CD4+CD8-CD45RO+ cells were sorted as the memory CD4+ T cells. This TCR was sampled from an adult in good health and CMV-seropositive. Sequencing was carried out using memory CD4+ T cells from blood. This chain links TRBV28 with TRBJ1-3; D is ambiguous. The CDR3: CASSLNQGNTIYF. DNA of the CDR3: TGTGCCAGCAGTTTAAACCAGGGAAACACCATATATTTT.